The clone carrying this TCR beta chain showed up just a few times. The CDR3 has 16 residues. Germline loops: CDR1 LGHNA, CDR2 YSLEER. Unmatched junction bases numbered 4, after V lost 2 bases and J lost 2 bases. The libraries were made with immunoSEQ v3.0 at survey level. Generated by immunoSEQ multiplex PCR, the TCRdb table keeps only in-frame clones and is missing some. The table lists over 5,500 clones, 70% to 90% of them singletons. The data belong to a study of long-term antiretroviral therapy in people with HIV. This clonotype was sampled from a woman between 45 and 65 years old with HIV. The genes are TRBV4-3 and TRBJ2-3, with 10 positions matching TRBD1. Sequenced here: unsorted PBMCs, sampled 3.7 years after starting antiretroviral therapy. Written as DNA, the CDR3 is TGCGCCAGCAGCCAATCCGGGACAGGGGTCACAGATACGCAGTATTTT. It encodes CASSQSGTGVTDTQYF.